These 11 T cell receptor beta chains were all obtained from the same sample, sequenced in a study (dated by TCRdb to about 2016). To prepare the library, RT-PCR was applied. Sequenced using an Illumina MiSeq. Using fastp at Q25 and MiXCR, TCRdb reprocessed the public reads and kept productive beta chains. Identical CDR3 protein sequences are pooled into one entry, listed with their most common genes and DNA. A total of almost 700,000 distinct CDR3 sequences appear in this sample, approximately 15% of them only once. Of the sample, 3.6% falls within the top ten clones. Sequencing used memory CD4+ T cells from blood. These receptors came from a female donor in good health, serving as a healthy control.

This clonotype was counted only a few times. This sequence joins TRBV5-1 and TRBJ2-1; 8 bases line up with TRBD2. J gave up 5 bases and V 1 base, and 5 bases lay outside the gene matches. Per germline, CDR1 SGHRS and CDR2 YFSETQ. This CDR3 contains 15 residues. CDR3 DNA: TGCGCCAGCAGCTTGCAGAGCGGGAGCAACAATGAGCAGTTCTTC. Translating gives CASSLQSGSNNEQFF.

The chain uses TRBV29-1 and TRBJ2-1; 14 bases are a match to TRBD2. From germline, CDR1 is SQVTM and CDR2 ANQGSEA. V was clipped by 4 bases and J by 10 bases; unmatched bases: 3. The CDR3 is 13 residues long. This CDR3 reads CSVGTSGRWEQFF. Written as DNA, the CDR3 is TGCAGCGTTGGGACTAGCGGGAGGTGGGAGCAGTTCTTC.

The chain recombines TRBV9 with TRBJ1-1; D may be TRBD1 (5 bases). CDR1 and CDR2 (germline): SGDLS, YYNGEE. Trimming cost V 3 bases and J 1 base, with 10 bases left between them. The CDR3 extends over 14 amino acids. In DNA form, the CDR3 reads TGTGCCAGCAGCGGGGGACCGCCGAACACTGAAGCTTTCTTT. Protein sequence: CASSGGPPNTEAFF.

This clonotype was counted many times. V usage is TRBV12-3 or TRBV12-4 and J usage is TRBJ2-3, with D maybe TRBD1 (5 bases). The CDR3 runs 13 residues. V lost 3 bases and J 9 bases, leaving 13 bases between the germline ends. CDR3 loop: CASSLGWQGTQYF. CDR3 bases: TGTGCCAGCAGTTTGGGTTGGCAGGGAACGCAGTATTTT.

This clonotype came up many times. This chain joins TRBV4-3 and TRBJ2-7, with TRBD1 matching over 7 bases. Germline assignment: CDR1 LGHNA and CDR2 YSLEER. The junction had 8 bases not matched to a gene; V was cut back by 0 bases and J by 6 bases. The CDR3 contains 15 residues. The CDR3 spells CASSQDPRQGREQYF. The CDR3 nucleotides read TGCGCCAGCAGCCAAGACCCTCGACAGGGTCGCGAGCAGTACTTC.

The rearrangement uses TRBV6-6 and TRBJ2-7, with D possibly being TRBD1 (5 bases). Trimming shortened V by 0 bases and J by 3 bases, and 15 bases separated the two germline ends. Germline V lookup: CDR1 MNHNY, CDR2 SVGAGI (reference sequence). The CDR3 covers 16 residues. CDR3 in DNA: TGTGCCAGCAGTTACTCGACGGACACCTACCTCTACGAGCAGTACTTC. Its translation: CASSYSTDTYLYEQYF.

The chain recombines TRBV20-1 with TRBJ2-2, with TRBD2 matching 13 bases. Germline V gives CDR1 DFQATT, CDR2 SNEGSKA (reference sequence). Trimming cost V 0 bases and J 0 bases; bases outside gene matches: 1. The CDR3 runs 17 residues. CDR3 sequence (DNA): TGCAGTGCTAGAGATACTAGCGGGAGGGCGAACACCGGGGAGCTGTTTTTT. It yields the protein CSARDTSGRANTGELFF.

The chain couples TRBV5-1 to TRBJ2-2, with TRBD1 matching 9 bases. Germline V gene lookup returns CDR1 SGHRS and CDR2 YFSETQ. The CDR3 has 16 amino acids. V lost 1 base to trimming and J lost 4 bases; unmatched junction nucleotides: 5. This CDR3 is CASSLRGQGSTGELFF. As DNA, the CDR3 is TGCGCCAGCAGCTTGCGGGGACAGGGTAGCACCGGGGAGCTGTTTTTT.

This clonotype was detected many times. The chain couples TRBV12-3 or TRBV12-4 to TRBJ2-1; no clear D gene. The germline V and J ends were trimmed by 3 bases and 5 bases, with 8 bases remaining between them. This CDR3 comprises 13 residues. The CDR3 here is CASSFGPNNEQFF. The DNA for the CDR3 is TGTGCCAGCAGTTTTGGGCCCAACAATGAGCAGTTCTTC.

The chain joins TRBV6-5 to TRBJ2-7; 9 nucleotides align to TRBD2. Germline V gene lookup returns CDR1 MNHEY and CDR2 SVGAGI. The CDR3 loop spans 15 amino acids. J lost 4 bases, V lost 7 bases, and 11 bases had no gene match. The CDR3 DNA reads TGTGCCAGCACTGGAGCGGGAGGCAGCGGTTACGAGCAGTACTTC. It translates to CASTGAGGSGYEQYF.

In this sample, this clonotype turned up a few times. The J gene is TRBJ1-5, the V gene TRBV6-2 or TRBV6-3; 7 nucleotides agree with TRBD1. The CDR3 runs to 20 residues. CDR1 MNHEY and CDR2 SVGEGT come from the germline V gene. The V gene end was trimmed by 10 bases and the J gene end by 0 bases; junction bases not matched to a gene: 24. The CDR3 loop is CATAWTETGTHLISNQPQHF. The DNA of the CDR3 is TGTGCCACCGCCTGGACTGAGACAGGGACTCATCTAATTAGCAATCAGCCCCAGCATTTT.